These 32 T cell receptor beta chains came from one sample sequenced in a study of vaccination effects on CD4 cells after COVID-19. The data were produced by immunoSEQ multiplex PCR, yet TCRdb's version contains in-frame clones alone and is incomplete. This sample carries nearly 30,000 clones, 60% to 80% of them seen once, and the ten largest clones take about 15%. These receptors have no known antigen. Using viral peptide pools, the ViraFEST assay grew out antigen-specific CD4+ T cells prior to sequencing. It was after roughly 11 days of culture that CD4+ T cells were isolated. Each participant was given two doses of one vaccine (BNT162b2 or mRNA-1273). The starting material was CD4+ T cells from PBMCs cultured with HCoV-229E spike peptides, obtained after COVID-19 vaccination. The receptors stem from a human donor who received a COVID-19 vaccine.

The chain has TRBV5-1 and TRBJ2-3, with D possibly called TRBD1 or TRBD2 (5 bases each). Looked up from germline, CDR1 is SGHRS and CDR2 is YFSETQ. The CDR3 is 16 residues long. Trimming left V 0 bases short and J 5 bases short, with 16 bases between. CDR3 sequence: CASSLAGQGGGDTQYF. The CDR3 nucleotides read TGCGCCAGCAGCTTGGCCGGGCAGGGTGGAGGAGATACGCAGTATTTT.

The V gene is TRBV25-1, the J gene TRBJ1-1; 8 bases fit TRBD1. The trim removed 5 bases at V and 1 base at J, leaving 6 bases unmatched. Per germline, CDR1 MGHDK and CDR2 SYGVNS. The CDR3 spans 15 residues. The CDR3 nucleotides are TGTGCCAGCAGTCAACCCGGGACAGGGAACACTGAAGCTTTCTTT. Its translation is CASSQPGTGNTEAFF.

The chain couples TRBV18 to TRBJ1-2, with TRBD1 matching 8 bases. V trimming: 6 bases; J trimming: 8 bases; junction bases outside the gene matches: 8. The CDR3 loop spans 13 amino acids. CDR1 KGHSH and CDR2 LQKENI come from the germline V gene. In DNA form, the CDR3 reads TGTGCCAGCTCTCCTCAACGGGACAGGGGCTACACCTTC. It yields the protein CASSPQRDRGYTF.

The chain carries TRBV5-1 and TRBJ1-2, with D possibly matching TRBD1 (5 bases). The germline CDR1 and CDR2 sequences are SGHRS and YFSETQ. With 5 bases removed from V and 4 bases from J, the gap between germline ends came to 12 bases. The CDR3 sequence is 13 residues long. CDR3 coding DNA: TGCGCCAGCAGTCCCGACAGTTCCTATGGCTACACCTTC. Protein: CASSPDSSYGYTF.

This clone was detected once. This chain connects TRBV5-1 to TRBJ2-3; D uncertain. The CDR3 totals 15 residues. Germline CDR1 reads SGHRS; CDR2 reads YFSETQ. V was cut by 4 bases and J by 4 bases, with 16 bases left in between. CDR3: CASSLLGRPPDTQYF. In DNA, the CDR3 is TGCGCCAGCAGCCTTCTAGGACGCCCTCCAGATACGCAGTATTTT. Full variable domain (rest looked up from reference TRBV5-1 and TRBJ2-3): KAGVTQTPRYLIKTRGQQVTLSCSPISGHRSVSWYQQTPGQGLQFLFEYFSETQRNKGNFPGRFSGRQFSNSRSEMNVSTLELGDSALYLCASSLLGRPPDTQYFGPGTRLTVL.

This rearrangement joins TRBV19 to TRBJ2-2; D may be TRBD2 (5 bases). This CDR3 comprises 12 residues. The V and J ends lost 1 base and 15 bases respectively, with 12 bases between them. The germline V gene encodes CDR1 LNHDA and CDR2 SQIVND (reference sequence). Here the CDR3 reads CASSIGREVVFF. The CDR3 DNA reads TGTGCCAGTAGTATAGGACGGGAAGTGGTGTTTTTT.

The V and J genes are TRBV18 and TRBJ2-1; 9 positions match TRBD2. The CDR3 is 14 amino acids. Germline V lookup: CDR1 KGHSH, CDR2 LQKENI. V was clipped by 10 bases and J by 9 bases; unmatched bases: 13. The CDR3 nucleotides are TGTGCCAACCGCGAGAGTAGCGGGGGTCGTGAGCAGTTCTTC. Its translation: CANRESSGGREQFF.

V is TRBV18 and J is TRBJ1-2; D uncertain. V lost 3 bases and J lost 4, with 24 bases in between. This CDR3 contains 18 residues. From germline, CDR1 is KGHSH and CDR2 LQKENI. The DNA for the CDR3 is TGTGCCAGCTCACCCTCTCGCACCAACCAGATTGTTCCCTATGGCTACACCTTC. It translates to CASSPSRTNQIVPYGYTF.

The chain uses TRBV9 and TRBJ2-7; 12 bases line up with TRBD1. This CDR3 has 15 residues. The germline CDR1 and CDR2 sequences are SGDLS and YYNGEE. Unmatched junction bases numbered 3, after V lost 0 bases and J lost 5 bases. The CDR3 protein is CASSVGGTGGDEQYF. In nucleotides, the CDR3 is TGTGCCAGCAGCGTAGGGGGGACAGGGGGCGACGAGCAGTACTTC.

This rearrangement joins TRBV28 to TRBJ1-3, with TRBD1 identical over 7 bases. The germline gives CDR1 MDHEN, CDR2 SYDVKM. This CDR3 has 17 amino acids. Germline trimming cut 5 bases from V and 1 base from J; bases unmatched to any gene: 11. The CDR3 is CASSLTTQGFSGNTIYF. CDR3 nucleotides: TGTGCCAGCAGTCTAACCACACAGGGGTTTTCTGGAAACACCATATATTTT.

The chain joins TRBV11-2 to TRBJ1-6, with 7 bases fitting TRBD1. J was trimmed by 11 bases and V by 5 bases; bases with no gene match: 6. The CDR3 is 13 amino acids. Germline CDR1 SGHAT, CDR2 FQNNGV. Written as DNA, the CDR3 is TGTGCCAGCAGCCCGCAGGGGGGAGCACCCCTCCACTTT. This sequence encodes CASSPQGGAPLHF.

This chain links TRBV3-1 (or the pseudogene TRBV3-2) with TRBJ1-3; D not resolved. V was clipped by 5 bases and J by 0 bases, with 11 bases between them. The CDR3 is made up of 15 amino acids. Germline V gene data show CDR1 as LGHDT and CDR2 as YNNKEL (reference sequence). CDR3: CASSNTGNSGNTIYF. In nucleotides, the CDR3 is TGTGCCAGCAGCAATACGGGGAACTCTGGAAACACCATATATTTT.

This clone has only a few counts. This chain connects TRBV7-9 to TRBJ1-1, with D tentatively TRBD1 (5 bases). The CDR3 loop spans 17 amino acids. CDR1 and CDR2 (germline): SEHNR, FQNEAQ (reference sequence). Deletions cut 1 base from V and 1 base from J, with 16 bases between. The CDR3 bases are TGTGCCAGCAGCTTAGAACGACGGGCAACAGGGAACACTGAAGCTTTCTTT. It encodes CASSLERRATGNTEAFF.

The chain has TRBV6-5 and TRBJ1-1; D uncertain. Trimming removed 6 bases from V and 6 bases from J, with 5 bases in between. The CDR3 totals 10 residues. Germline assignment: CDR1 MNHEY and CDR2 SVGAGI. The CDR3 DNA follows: TGTGCCAGCAGGGAGGCTGAAGCTTTCTTT. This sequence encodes CASREAEAFF.

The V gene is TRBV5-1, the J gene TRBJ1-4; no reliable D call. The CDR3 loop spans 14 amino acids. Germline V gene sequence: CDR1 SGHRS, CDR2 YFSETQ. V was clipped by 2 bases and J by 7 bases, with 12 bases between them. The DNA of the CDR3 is TGCGCCAGCAGCTTACGAGGGATATCTGAAAAACTGTTTTTT. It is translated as CASSLRGISEKLFF.

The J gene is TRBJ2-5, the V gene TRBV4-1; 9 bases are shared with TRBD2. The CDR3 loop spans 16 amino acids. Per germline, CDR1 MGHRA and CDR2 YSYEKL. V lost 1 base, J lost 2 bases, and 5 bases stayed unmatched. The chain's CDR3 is CASSQGERGAQETQYF. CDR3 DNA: TGCGCCAGCAGCCAAGGAGAGCGGGGGGCACAAGAGACCCAGTACTTC.

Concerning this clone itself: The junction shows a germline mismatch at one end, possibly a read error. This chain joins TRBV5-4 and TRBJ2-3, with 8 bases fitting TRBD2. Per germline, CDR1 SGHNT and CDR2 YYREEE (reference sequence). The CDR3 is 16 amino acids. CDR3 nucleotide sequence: TGTGCCAGCAGCTGGGGTTCGCGGGGGGCGGCAGATACCCAGTATTTT. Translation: CASSWGSRGAADTQYF.

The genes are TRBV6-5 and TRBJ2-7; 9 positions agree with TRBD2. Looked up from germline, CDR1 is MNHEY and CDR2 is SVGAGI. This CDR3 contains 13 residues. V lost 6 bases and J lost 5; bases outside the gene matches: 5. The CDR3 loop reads CASRAGGTDEQYF. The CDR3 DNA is TGTGCCAGCAGAGCGGGAGGAACAGACGAGCAGTACTTC.

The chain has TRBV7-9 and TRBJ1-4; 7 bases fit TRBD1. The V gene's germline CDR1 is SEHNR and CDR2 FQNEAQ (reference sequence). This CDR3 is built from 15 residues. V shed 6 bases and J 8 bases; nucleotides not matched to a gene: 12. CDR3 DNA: TGTGCCAGCAGTCGAACTCAGGGGGTAGAGGAAAAACTGTTTTTT. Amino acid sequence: CASSRTQGVEEKLFF.

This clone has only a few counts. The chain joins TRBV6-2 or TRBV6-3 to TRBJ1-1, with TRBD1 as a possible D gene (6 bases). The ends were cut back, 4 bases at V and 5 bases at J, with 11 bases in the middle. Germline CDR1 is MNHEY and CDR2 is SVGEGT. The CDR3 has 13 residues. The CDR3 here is CASSFPDRTEAFF. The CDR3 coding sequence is TGTGCCAGCAGTTTTCCAGACAGGACTGAAGCTTTCTTT.

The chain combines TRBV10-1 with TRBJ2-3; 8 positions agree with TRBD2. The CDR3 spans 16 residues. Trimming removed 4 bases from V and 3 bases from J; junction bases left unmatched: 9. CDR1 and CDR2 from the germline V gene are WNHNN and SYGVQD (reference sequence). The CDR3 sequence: CASSVLAGGRTDTQYF. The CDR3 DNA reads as TGCGCCAGCAGTGTTTTGGCGGGGGGCCGGACAGATACGCAGTATTTT.

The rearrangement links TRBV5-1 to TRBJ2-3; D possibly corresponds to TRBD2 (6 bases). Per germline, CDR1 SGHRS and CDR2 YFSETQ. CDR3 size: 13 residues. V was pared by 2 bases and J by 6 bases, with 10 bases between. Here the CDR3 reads CASSFPGEDTQYF. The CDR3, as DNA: TGCGCCAGCAGCTTCCCGGGGGAGGATACGCAGTATTTT. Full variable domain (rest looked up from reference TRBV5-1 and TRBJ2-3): KAGVTQTPRYLIKTRGQQVTLSCSPISGHRSVSWYQQTPGQGLQFLFEYFSETQRNKGNFPGRFSGRQFSNSRSEMNVSTLELGDSALYLCASSFPGEDTQYFGPGTRLTVL.

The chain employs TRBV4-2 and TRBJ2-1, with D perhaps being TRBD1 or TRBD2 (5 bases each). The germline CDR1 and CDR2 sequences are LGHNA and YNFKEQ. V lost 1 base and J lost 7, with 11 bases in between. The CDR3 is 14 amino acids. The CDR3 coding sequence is TGTGCCAGCAGCCAAGGGGGCAGAGGGAATGAGCAGTTCTTC. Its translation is CASSQGGRGNEQFF.

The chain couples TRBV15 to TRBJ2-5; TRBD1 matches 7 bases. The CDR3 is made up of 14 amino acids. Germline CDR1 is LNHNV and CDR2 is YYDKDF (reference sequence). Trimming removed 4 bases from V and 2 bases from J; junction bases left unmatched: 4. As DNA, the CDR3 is TGTGCCACCAGCAAACAGGGGACGCAAGAGACCCAGTACTTC. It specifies CATSKQGTQETQYF.

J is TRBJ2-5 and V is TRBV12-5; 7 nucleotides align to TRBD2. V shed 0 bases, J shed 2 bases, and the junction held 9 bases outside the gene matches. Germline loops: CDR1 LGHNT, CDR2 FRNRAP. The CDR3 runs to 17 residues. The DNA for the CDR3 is TGTGCTAGTGGTTTGGTACTAGGGAGGGAGGGACAAGAGACCCAGTACTTC. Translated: CASGLVLGREGQETQYF.

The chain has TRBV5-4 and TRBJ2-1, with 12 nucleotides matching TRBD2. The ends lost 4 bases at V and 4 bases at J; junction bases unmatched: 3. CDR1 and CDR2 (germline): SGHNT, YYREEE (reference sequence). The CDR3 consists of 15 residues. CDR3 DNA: TGTGCCAGCAGCAAGACTAGCGGGAGTTACAATGAGCAGTTCTTC. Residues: CASSKTSGSYNEQFF.

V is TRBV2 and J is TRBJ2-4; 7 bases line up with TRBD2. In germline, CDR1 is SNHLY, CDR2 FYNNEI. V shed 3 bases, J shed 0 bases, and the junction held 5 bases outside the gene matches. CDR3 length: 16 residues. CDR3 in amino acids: CASSDWGGLAKNIQYF. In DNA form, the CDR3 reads TGTGCCAGCAGTGACTGGGGGGGACTAGCCAAAAACATTCAGTACTTC.

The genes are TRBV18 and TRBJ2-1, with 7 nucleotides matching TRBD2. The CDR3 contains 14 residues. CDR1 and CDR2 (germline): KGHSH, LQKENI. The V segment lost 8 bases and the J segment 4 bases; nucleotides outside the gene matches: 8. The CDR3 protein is CASREAGLYNEQFF. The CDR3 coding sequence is TGTGCCAGCCGGGAGGCCGGGCTATACAATGAGCAGTTCTTC.

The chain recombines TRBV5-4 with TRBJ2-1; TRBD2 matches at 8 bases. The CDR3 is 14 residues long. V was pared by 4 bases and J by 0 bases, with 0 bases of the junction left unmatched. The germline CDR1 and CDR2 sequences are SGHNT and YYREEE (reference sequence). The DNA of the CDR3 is TGTGCCAGCAGCGCGGGGGGCTCCTACAATGAGCAGTTCTTC. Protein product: CASSAGGSYNEQFF.

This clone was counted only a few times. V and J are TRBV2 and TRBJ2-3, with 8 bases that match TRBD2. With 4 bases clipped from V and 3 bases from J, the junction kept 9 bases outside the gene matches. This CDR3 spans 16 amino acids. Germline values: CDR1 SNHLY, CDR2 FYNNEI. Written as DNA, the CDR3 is TGTGCCAGCAGTGTGAGGGCTAGCGGGCGGACAGATACGCAGTATTTT. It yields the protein CASSVRASGRTDTQYF.

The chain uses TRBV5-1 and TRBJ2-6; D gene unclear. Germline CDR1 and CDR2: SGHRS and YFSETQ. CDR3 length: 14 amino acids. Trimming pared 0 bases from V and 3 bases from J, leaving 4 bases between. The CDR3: CASSLGDGANVLTF. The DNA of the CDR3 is TGCGCCAGCAGCTTGGGGGATGGGGCCAACGTCCTGACTTTC.

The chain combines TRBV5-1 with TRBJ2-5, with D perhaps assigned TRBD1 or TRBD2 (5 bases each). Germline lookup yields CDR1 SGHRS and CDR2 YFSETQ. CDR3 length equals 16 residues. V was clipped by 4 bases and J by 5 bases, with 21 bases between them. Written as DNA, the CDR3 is TGCGCCAGCAGCCGAGAGCCGAAAAGGGGACGCGAGACCCAGTACTTC. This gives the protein CASSREPKRGRETQYF. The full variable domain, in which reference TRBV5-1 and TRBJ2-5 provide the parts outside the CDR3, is KAGVTQTPRYLIKTRGQQVTLSCSPISGHRSVSWYQQTPGQGLQFLFEYFSETQRNKGNFPGRFSGRQFSNSRSEMNVSTLELGDSALYLCASSREPKRGRETQYFGPGTRLLVL.